A single sample is the source of the 32 T cell receptor beta chains below, sequenced in a study of shared clonotypes between healthy human individuals. Profiling relied on immunoSEQ multiplex PCR, and the TCRdb table lists in-frame clones only, not all of them. The table records about 1.5 million clones, roughly 96% of them present only once. The source material was naive CD4+ T cells sorted from blood. Noted subset: CD45RA+ positively selected. These receptor sequences come from a man aged 25-45 years in good health.

The chain has TRBV5-1 and TRBJ1-4; 8 nucleotides align to TRBD1. This CDR3 has 16 amino acids. V shed 4 bases, J shed 5 bases, and the junction held 10 bases outside the gene matches. The germline V gene encodes CDR1 SGHRS and CDR2 YFSETQ. This CDR3 is CASSPGQGAFNEKLFF. The CDR3 DNA follows: TGCGCCAGCAGCCCAGGACAGGGCGCGTTCAATGAAAAACTGTTTTTT.

The chain links TRBV19 to TRBJ2-1; 8 nucleotides match TRBD1. CDR1 and CDR2 from the germline V gene are LNHDA and SQIVND (reference sequence). The CDR3 extends over 14 amino acids. Unmatched junction bases numbered 7, after V lost 7 bases and J lost 5 bases. The CDR3 DNA follows: TGTGCCAGTAATAGGGACAGGAGCCACAATGAGCAGTTCTTC. It yields the protein CASNRDRSHNEQFF.

The rearrangement uses TRBV7-9 and TRBJ2-1; no clear D gene. This CDR3 has 16 amino acids. V lost 1 base to trimming and J lost 2 bases, with 12 bases between them. Germline V CDR1 and CDR2: SEHNR, FQNEAQ (reference sequence). The CDR3 bases are TGTGCCAGCAGCTTAGGCGTGGGCCCTCCCTACAATGAGCAGTTCTTC. This gives the protein CASSLGVGPPYNEQFF.

The V and J genes are TRBV11-2 and TRBJ2-7; TRBD2 matches at 7 bases. CDR3 length: 14 residues. Germline assignment: CDR1 SGHAT and CDR2 FQNNGV. The V segment lost 4 bases and the J segment 9 bases; nucleotides outside the gene matches: 12. CDR3 sequence: CASSSERGSWVQYF. In nucleotides, the CDR3 is TGTGCCAGCAGCTCAGAGCGGGGCTCTTGGGTGCAGTACTTC.

Comments on this clone: One junction end disagrees with the germline gene, perhaps due to a read error. This chain joins TRBV7-7 and TRBJ2-3; 11 nucleotides line up with TRBD2. CDR3 size: 15 residues. The V gene's germline CDR1 is SSHAT and CDR2 FNYEAQ (reference sequence). The CDR3 region has the DNA TGTGCTAGCAGCCCACTAGCGGGAGTCGTAGATACGCAGTATTTT. Its translation: CASSPLAGVVDTQYF. The full variable domain, completed using reference TRBV7-7 and TRBJ2-3, is GAGVSQSPRYKVTKRGQDVTLRCDPISSHATLYWYQQALGQGPEFLTYFNYEAQPDKSGLPSDRFSAERPEGSISTLTIQRTEQRDSAMYRCASSPLAGVVDTQYFGPGTRLTVL.

This rearrangement joins TRBV11-2 to TRBJ2-7, with D possibly matching TRBD1 (5 bases). The CDR3 is 12 residues long. Germline V gene data show CDR1 as SGHAT and CDR2 as FQNNGV. Trimming shortened V by 8 bases and J by 2 bases, and 10 bases separated the two germline ends. CDR3 sequence reads: CASGASAYEQYF. DNA for the CDR3: TGTGCCAGCGGGGCGTCAGCCTACGAGCAGTACTTC.

J is TRBJ2-2 and V is TRBV19, with TRBD1 matching over 8 bases. This CDR3 comprises 16 residues. Germline values: CDR1 LNHDA, CDR2 SQIVND (reference sequence). The ends lost 4 bases at V and 1 base at J; junction bases unmatched: 5. The DNA of the CDR3 is TGTGCCAGTAGTAGCCGGACAGGGTGGAACACCGGGGAGCTGTTTTTT. This sequence encodes CASSSRTGWNTGELFF.

DNA of the CDR3: TGTGCCAGCAGCTTAGATTCCGGGACTAGCGCGTACAATGAGCAGTTCTTC. Its protein is CASSLDSGTSAYNEQFF. The rearrangement links TRBV11-2 to TRBJ2-1; TRBD2 aligns across 10 bases. J gave up 4 bases and V 0 bases, and 6 bases lay outside the gene matches. The CDR3 length is 17 residues. Per germline, CDR1 SGHAT and CDR2 FQNNGV.

The CDR3, as DNA: TGTGCCAGCAGCTTACGGGGACAGTCCTACGAGCAGTACTTC. Translating gives CASSLRGQSYEQYF. This sequence joins TRBV11-2 and TRBJ2-7; 7 nucleotides agree with TRBD1. The CDR3 is 14 amino acids. CDR1 is SGHAT, CDR2 FQNNGV, per germline. J gave up 1 base and V 2 bases, and 2 bases lay outside the gene matches.

This clone showed up just once. The chain uses TRBV7-2 and TRBJ2-2; 8 bases agree with TRBD2. This CDR3 region has 15 residues. The ends lost 4 bases at V and 9 bases at J; junction bases unmatched: 10. The germline gives CDR1 SGHTA, CDR2 FQGNSA. As DNA, the CDR3 is TGTGCCAGCAGCTCCACCGCTGGACTAGCCCGGGAGCTGTTTTTT. As protein: CASSSTAGLARELFF.

The rearrangement joins TRBV11-3 to TRBJ2-1; 8 bases are shared with TRBD2. This CDR3 comprises 16 residues. The germline V gene encodes CDR1 SGHNT and CDR2 YENEEA. V was clipped by 5 bases and J by 4 bases; unmatched bases: 10. The CDR3 nucleotides are TGTGCCAGCAGCCCCCGGGGGGGGGACGGGTACAATGAGCAGTTCTTC. Its protein product is CASSPRGGDGYNEQFF.

V gene TRBV19 combines with J gene TRBJ2-2; a possible D gene is TRBD2 (6 bases). Germline loops: CDR1 LNHDA, CDR2 SQIVND (reference sequence). The CDR3 runs to 17 residues. The V end was cut by 6 bases, the J end by 3 bases, with 20 bases between. In nucleotides, the CDR3 is TGTGCCAGTAGAGTGACTAGGACGGATGGTTACACCGGGGAGCTGTTTTTT. Its translation is CASRVTRTDGYTGELFF.

This clone was picked up one time. The chain links TRBV30 to TRBJ2-7, with TRBD2 matching over 7 bases. V shed 4 bases, J shed 0 bases, and the junction held 6 bases outside the gene matches. This CDR3 has 14 residues. Per germline, CDR1 GTSNPN and CDR2 SVGIG (reference sequence). CDR3 nucleotide sequence: TGTGCCTGGAAGGGAGGGTCTCCCTCCTACGAGCAGTACTTC. Residues: CAWKGGSPSYEQYF.

The rearrangement links TRBV10-3 to TRBJ2-3; 11 nucleotides align to TRBD2. Germline lookup yields CDR1 ENHRY and CDR2 SYGVKD. With V trimmed by 6 bases and J by 6 bases, 17 bases remained unmatched. The CDR3 length is 18 residues. The DNA for the CDR3 is TGTGCCATCAGAGTGAGCCCCACTAGCGGGAGCAGTTCGGATACGCAGTATTTT. Residues: CAIRVSPTSGSSSDTQYF.

V usage is TRBV11-2 and J usage is TRBJ2-7; 7 bases align to TRBD2. CDR1 is SGHAT, CDR2 FQNNGV, per germline. V shed 5 bases, J shed 0 bases, and the junction held 4 bases outside the gene matches. The CDR3 length is 14 residues. The CDR3 reads CASSRSGYSYEQYF. CDR3 nucleotide sequence: TGTGCCAGCAGCCGTAGCGGGTACTCCTACGAGCAGTACTTC.

The chain is built from TRBV7-6 and TRBJ1-1; 7 nucleotides line up with TRBD1. V gave up 2 bases and J gave up 6 bases; unmatched junction bases: 9. The germline V gene has CDR1 SGHVS and CDR2 FNYEAQ. This CDR3 has 15 amino acids. The DNA for the CDR3 is TGTGCCAGCAGCTTACCAGTCTCAGGGGGAGCTGAAGCTTTCTTT. This codes for CASSLPVSGGAEAFF.

J is TRBJ1-2 and V is TRBV2; D gene uncertain. Germline V gene sequence: CDR1 SNHLY, CDR2 FYNNEI. V was clipped by 5 bases and J by 2 bases, with 6 bases between them. This CDR3 region has 12 residues. The CDR3: CASSTENYGYTF. The CDR3 DNA is TGTGCCAGCAGTACAGAGAACTATGGCTACACCTTC.

The CDR3 loop reads CASSIPGLRPPNEQFF. CDR3 coding DNA: TGTGCCAGCAGCATCCCGGGACTCCGACCCCCCAATGAGCAGTTCTTC. The gene calls are TRBV13 and TRBJ2-1; a weak D match, TRBD2 (6 bases). Germline V lookup: CDR1 PRHDT, CDR2 FYEKMQ (reference sequence). This CDR3 spans 16 amino acids. Trimming took 5 bases from V and 6 from J, leaving 20 bases between them. The variable domain in full, with the rest retrieved from reference TRBV13 and TRBJ2-1, is AAGVIQSPRHLIKEKRETATLKCYPIPRHDTVYWYQQGPGQDPQFLISFYEKMQSDKGSIPDRFSAQQFSDYHSELNMSSLELGDSALYFCASSIPGLRPPNEQFFGPGTRLTVL.

V and J are TRBV4-1 and TRBJ2-1; 9 bases map to TRBD1. The CDR3 sequence is 16 residues long. CDR1 is MGHRA, CDR2 YSYEKL, per germline. V lost 3 bases to trimming and J lost 3 bases; unmatched junction nucleotides: 6. The chain's CDR3 is CASSQFDRGYYNEQFF. The DNA of the CDR3 is TGCGCCAGCAGCCAGTTCGACAGGGGGTACTACAATGAGCAGTTCTTC.

V is TRBV18 and J is TRBJ1-1; 9 bases match TRBD1. Germline V lookup: CDR1 KGHSH, CDR2 LQKENI. The length of the CDR3 is 16 residues. J was trimmed by 0 bases and V by 6 bases; bases with no gene match: 8. The CDR3 nucleotides read TGTGCCAGCTCCCCCACAGGACAGGGGATGAACACTGAAGCTTTCTTT. Its translation is CASSPTGQGMNTEAFF.

The genes are TRBV18 and TRBJ2-7, with D hard to call. V was trimmed by 0 bases and J by 0 bases, leaving 24 bases between them. CDR3 length: 20 amino acids. Per germline, CDR1 KGHSH and CDR2 LQKENI. For the CDR3, the DNA is TGTGCCAGCTCACCACCGAAACTACTCCGGGCACAGAAGGACTCCTACGAGCAGTACTTC. It translates to CASSPPKLLRAQKDSYEQYF. Complete variable domain (other parts from reference TRBV18 and TRBJ2-7): NAGVMQNPRHLVRRRGQEARLRCSPMKGHSHVYWYRQLPEEGLKFMVYLQKENIIDESGMPKERFSAEFPKEGPSILRIQQVVRGDSAAYFCASSPPKLLRAQKDSYEQYFGPGTRLTVT.

The rearrangement links TRBV9 to TRBJ2-1; D possibly corresponds to TRBD2 (6 bases). Germline-derived CDR1 and CDR2 are SGDLS and YYNGEE. The CDR3 has 16 residues. The germline V and J ends were trimmed by 0 bases and 1 base, with 11 bases remaining between them. The CDR3: CASSVVGGRSYNEQFF. In nucleotides, the CDR3 is TGTGCCAGCAGCGTAGTTGGAGGGAGATCCTACAATGAGCAGTTCTTC.

This rearrangement joins TRBV28 to TRBJ1-1; TRBD1 is a possible D gene (6 bases). V gave up 6 bases and J gave up 8 bases, with 16 bases separating them. Germline V lookup: CDR1 MDHEN, CDR2 SYDVKM. The CDR3 loop spans 13 amino acids. The CDR3: CASRKTRGGEAFF. CDR3 nucleotide sequence: TGTGCCAGCAGGAAGACCCGTGGGGGCGAAGCTTTCTTT.

This chain uses TRBV9 with TRBJ2-2, with D possibly being TRBD2 (5 bases). Germline V gene sequence: CDR1 SGDLS, CDR2 YYNGEE. The CDR3 runs to 16 residues. The V and J ends lost 2 bases and 5 bases respectively, with 16 bases between them. CDR3 residues: CASSVLGRPGTGELFF. The DNA of the CDR3 is TGTGCCAGCAGCGTCTTAGGGCGGCCGGGGACCGGGGAGCTGTTTTTT. Using reference TRBV9 and TRBJ2-2 for the parts outside the CDR3, the full variable domain is DSGVTQTPKHLITATGQRVTLRCSPRSGDLSVYWYQQSLDQGLQFLIQYYNGEERAKGNILERFSAQQFPDLHSELNLSSLELGDSALYFCASSVLGRPGTGELFFGEGSRLTVL.

This chain connects TRBV29-1 to TRBJ2-1; 7 bases are shared with TRBD2. The trim removed 7 bases at V and 7 bases at J, leaving 16 bases unmatched. There are 15 residues in the CDR3. Germline-derived CDR1 and CDR2 are SQVTM and ANQGSEA. The CDR3 DNA reads TGCAGCGCTGCCCTAGCGGAGGGGTTTGGGAATGAGCAGTTCTTC. Residues: CSAALAEGFGNEQFF.

CDR3 sequence: CASSFLAGGRNEQYF. CDR3 in DNA: TGTGCCAGCAGCTTCTTAGCGGGAGGGAGAAACGAGCAGTACTTC. This chain connects TRBV7-2 to TRBJ2-7; TRBD2 agrees at 11 bases. Germline trimming cut 3 bases from V and 5 bases from J; bases unmatched to any gene: 6. Looked up from germline, CDR1 is SGHTA and CDR2 is FQGNSA. The CDR3 has 15 residues.

This chain uses TRBV28 with TRBJ2-7; the D is unclear. The V and J ends lost 2 bases and 7 bases respectively, with 12 bases between them. The germline CDR1 and CDR2 sequences are MDHEN and SYDVKM. This CDR3 is built from 13 residues. The CDR3 reads CASSLRAVREQYF. CDR3 in DNA: TGTGCCAGCAGTTTACGGGCAGTACGAGAGCAGTACTTC.

The chain links TRBV11-3 to TRBJ2-3; D ambiguous. Germline CDR1 SGHNT, CDR2 YENEEA. V was cut by 2 bases and J by 6 bases, with 12 bases left in between. CDR3 length: 14 amino acids. DNA for the CDR3: TGTGCCAGCAGCTTATCAACAGCCCAGGATACGCAGTATTTT. As protein: CASSLSTAQDTQYF.

The CDR3 DNA follows: TGTGCCAGTAGTATGCGCCGGGGGGGGACTAGCGACTACAATGAGCAGTTCTTC. This gives the protein CASSMRRGGTSDYNEQFF. This chain connects TRBV19 to TRBJ2-1; 10 nucleotides line up with TRBD2. The CDR3 runs 18 residues. The germline V gene encodes CDR1 LNHDA and CDR2 SQIVND (reference sequence). Trimming removed 3 bases from V and 3 bases from J; junction bases left unmatched: 11. The whole variable domain, remainder taken from reference TRBV19 and TRBJ2-1, is DGGITQSPKYLFRKEGQNVTLSCEQNLNHDAMYWYRQDPGQGLRLIYYSQIVNDFQKGDIAEGYSVSREKKESFPLTVTSAQKNPTAFYLCASSMRRGGTSDYNEQFFGPGTRLTVL.

J is TRBJ1-2 and V is TRBV11-1, with TRBD1 matching over 7 bases. After removal of 1 base from V and 3 bases from J, the junction contained 2 bases not matched to a gene. Looked up from germline, CDR1 is SGHAT and CDR2 is FQDESV (reference sequence). The CDR3 runs to 14 residues. The CDR3, as DNA: TGTGCCAGCAGCTTAGTGGGGACAGACTATGGCTACACCTTC. Translation: CASSLVGTDYGYTF. The full variable domain, with the rest looked up from reference TRBV11-1 and TRBJ1-2, is EAEVAQSPRYKITEKSQAVAFWCDPISGHATLYWYRQILGQGPELLVQFQDESVVDDSQLPKDRFSAERLKGVDSTLKIQPAELGDSAMYLCASSLVGTDYGYTFGSGTRLTVV.

V and J are TRBV5-8 and TRBJ1-2; D unclear. Germline CDR1 and CDR2: SGHTS and YDEGEE. This CDR3 spans 15 amino acids. V was cut by 1 base and J by 4 bases, with 14 bases left in between. The CDR3 reads CASSLLSKWGYGYTF. CDR3 DNA sequence: TGTGCCAGCAGCTTGCTGAGCAAGTGGGGCTATGGCTACACCTTC.

The chain employs TRBV18 and TRBJ2-1; 9 nucleotides match TRBD2. Germline V lookup: CDR1 KGHSH, CDR2 LQKENI. Trimming at V came to 8 bases and at J to 2 bases, leaving 10 bases not matched to a gene. The CDR3 runs to 16 residues. CDR3 protein: CASPPRRGGTYNEQFF. CDR3 in DNA: TGTGCCAGCCCCCCCAGGCGGGGGGGGACCTACAATGAGCAGTTCTTC. Full variable domain (remainder filled in from reference TRBV18 and TRBJ2-1): NAGVMQNPRHLVRRRGQEARLRCSPMKGHSHVYWYRQLPEEGLKFMVYLQKENIIDESGMPKERFSAEFPKEGPSILRIQQVVRGDSAAYFCASPPRRGGTYNEQFFGPGTRLTVL.